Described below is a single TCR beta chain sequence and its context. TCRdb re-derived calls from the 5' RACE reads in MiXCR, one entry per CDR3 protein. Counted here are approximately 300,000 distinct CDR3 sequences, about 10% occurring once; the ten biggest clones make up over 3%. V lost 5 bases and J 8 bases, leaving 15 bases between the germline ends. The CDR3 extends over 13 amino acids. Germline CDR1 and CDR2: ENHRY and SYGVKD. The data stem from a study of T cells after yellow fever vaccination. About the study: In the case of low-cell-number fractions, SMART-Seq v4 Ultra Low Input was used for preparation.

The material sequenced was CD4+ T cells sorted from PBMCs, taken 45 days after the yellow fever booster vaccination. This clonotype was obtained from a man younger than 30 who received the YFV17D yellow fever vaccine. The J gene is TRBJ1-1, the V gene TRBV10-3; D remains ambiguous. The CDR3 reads CAISSQERSEAFF. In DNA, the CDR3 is TGTGCCATCAGTTCGCAGGAGAGATCAGAAGCTTTCTTT.